The text below deals with one T cell receptor beta chain. Its antigen is currently unknown. The CDR3 has 16 amino acids. Trimming removed 2 bases from V and 0 bases from J; junction bases left unmatched: 3. Germline CDR1 SGHRS, CDR2 YFSETQ. The data originate from a study of cytomegalovirus exposure and HLA in healthy donors. Study summary: A previous analysis identified more than 100 million unique TCR beta sequences derived from roughly 180 million T cells.

General study points: Presence/absence analyses assumed roughly uniform sequencing depth across donors, which may not hold. Later analysis identified 16,000 or so TCR beta sequences associated with HLA alleles, using a false discovery rate threshold of 0.05.

Primers: 60 Vbeta forward and 13 Jbeta reverse. Assay: immunoSEQ multiplex PCR; the TCRdb copy retains only in-frame clones and omits some. The sample includes some 100,000 clones, just under 70% of them seen just once. What was sequenced was PBMCs. The receptor comes from a woman between 65 and 79 years old in good health and CMV-seropositive. This chain links TRBV5-1 with TRBJ1-4; 8 positions match TRBD1. Written as DNA, the CDR3 is TGCGCCAGCAGCTTCGAACAGGGGGCAACTAATGAAAAACTGTTTTTT. Its translation: CASSFEQGATNEKLFF.